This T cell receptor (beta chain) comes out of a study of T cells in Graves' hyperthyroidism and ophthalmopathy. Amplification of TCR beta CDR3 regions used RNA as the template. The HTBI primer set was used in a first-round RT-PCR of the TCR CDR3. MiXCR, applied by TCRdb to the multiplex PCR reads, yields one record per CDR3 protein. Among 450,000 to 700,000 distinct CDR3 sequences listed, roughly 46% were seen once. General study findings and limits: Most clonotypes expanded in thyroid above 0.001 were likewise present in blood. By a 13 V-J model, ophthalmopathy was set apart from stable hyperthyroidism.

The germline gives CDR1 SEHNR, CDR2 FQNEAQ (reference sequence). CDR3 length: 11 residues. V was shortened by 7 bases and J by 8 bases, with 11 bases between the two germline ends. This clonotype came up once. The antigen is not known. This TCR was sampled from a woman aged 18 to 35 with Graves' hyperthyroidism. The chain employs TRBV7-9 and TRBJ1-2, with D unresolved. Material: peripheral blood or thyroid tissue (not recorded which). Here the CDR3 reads CASTSGRGYTF. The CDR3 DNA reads TGTGCCAGCACCTCGGGGAGAGGCTACACCTTC.